A selection of T cell receptor beta chains follows, all from one sample in a study of CD8+ T cells in alopecia areata. Clones were read by immunoSEQ multiplex PCR, and TCRdb kept only the in-frame ones, dropping some. The profile shows about 120,000 clones, 53% of them singletons. The specimen comprised CD4+ T cells sorted from blood, sampled at week 4, from a patient treated with tofacitinib. Source of these receptors: a human donor with alopecia areata. CDR3s include the opening cysteine and the closing phenylalanine or tryptophan. The order of the fields is V gene, clone size, D gene, J gene, CDR3 protein, CDR3 DNA. The D gene is left open where the match is weak. Clone size, where shown, is once, few, many, or a class for clones that have expanded.

TRBV5-1	.	.	TRBJ1-6	CASSYSGDDLLHF	TGCGCCAGCAGCTACTCCGGGGACGACCTACTCCACTTT
TRBV29-1	.	TRBD1	TRBJ2-7	CSANRGIGSYEQYF	TGCAGCGCAAACAGGGGGATAGGTTCCTACGAGCAGTACTTC
TRBV5-6	.	.	TRBJ2-7	CASSPPPQRQNYEQYF	TGTGCCAGCAGCCCACCCCCCCAGAGACAGAACTACGAGCAGTACTTC
TRBV4-1	.	.	TRBJ2-7	CASSQEFGEQYF	TGCGCCAGCAGCCAAGAATTCGGGGAGCAGTACTTC
TRBV2	.	.	TRBJ2-7	CASSEEGYEQYF	TGTGCCAGCAGTGAGGAGGGCTACGAGCAGTACTTC
TRBV7-2	.	TRBD2	TRBJ2-3	CASSSLAGGSDTQYF	TGTGCCAGCAGCTCACTAGCGGGGGGATCAGATACGCAGTATTTT
TRBV6-5	.	.	TRBJ2-3	CASSYSPVENTQYF	TGTGCCAGCAGTTACTCGCCCGTAGAGAATACGCAGTATTTT
TRBV9	few	.	TRBJ2-1	CASSAEEGTYNEQFF	TGTGCCAGCAGCGCGGAGGAGGGGACCTACAATGAGCAGTTCTTC
TRBV5-1	.	TRBD1	TRBJ1-6	CASSLADRGRGNSPLHF	TGCGCCAGCAGCTTGGCGGACAGGGGCCGGGGGAATTCACCCCTCCACTTT
TRBV7-2	.	.	TRBJ2-2	CASSLRGRGTGELFF	TGTGCCAGCAGCTTAAGGGGAAGAGGAACCGGGGAGCTGTTTTTT
TRBV7-9	.	.	TRBJ2-7	CASSPGAYEQYF	TGTGCCAGCAGCCCCGGGGCCTACGAGCAGTACTTC
TRBV30	.	.	TRBJ1-5	CAWSAGINSNQPQHF	TGTGCCTGGAGTGCAGGAATCAATAGCAATCAGCCCCAGCATTTT
TRBV10-3	.	.	TRBJ2-6	CAIRGGGANVLTF	TGTGCCATCAGGGGTGGCGGGGCCAACGTCCTGACTTTC
TRBV30	.	.	TRBJ1-2	CAWSQGSYNYGYTF	TGTGCCTGGAGCCAGGGCTCCTATAACTATGGCTACACCTTC
TRBV29-1	few	.	TRBJ1-4	CSVVQAEGGKLFF	TGCAGCGTTGTCCAAGCCGAGGGGGGAAAACTGTTTTTT
TRBV2	.	TRBD1	TRBJ2-7	CASSEWDRDYEQYF	TGTGCCAGCAGTGAATGGGACAGGGACTACGAGCAGTACTTC
TRBV29-1	.	.	TRBJ1-1	CSVAKGGTEAFF	TGCAGCGTTGCCAAGGGCGGTACTGAAGCTTTCTTT
TRBV30	.	TRBD1	TRBJ2-7	CAWSVMRTGNF	TGTGCCTGGAGTGTTATGAGGACAGGGAACTTC
TRBV2	.	.	TRBJ2-3	CASSFEQFDTQYF	TGTGCCAGCAGCTTCGAGCAGTTCGATACGCAGTATTTT
TRBV27	.	TRBD1	TRBJ2-3	CASSLWTGSTDTQYF	TGTGCCAGCAGTTTATGGACAGGGAGCACAGATACGCAGTATTTT
TRBV4-1	once	TRBD1	TRBJ2-7	CASSNPGTGTYEQYF	TGCGCCAGCAGCAACCCCGGGACAGGGACATACGAGCAGTACTTC
TRBV7-8	many	.	TRBJ1-2	CASNPGGQPNYGYTF	TGTGCCAGCAACCCGGGGGGCCAGCCCAACTATGGCTACACCTTC
TRBV6-1	.	TRBD1	TRBJ1-5	CASSYDRADQPQHF	TGTGCCAGCAGTTATGACAGGGCGGATCAGCCCCAGCATTTT
TRBV5-1	.	.	TRBJ2-7	CASSPVRDSLNNEQYF	TGCGCCAGCAGCCCGGTCCGGGACTCATTAAACAACGAGCAGTACTTC
TRBV4-1	once	.	TRBJ2-5	CASSQEEPSQETQYF	TGCGCCAGCAGCCAAGAGGAACCTTCCCAAGAGACCCAGTACTTC
TRBV6-5	few	.	TRBJ2-6	CASRRNKSGANVLTF	TGTGCCAGCAGAAGAAACAAGTCTGGGGCCAACGTCCTGACTTTC
TRBV29-1	.	.	TRBJ2-5	CSVGAPIWGQETQYF	TGCAGCGTTGGGGCTCCCATTTGGGGGCAAGAGACCCAGTACTTC
TRBV27	few	.	TRBJ1-6	CASNLGPSSYNSPLHF	TGTGCCAGCAACTTAGGCCCGAGCTCCTATAATTCACCCCTCCACTTT
TRBV6-1	.	.	TRBJ1-5	CASSESTAYSNQPQHF	TGTGCCAGCAGTGAATCGACAGCGTATAGCAATCAGCCCCAGCATTTT
TRBV30	.	.	TRBJ2-2	CAWTGLSTGELFF	TGTGCCTGGACGGGACTCAGCACCGGGGAGCTGTTTTTT
TRBV30	.	.	TRBJ2-5	CAWSDHPGRGETQYF	TGTGCCTGGAGCGATCACCCGGGACGCGGAGAGACCCAGTACTTC
TRBV6-6	many	.	TRBJ1-3	CASRIGTAGNTIYF	TGTGCCAGCAGGATCGGGACGGCTGGAAACACCATATATTTT
TRBV29-1	.	TRBD1	TRBJ1-5	CSFATGDQPQHF	TGCAGCTTCGCGACAGGGGATCAGCCCCAGCATTTT
TRBV7-9	.	.	TRBJ1-2	CASSPQEGYYGYTF	TGTGCCAGCAGCCCACAGGAGGGATATTATGGCTACACCTTC
TRBV2	.	.	TRBJ2-1	CASSEARLRSYNEQFF	TGTGCCAGCAGTGAAGCTAGACTCCGCTCCTACAATGAGCAGTTCTTC